The source of this TCR beta chain is a study of blood T cell repertoires in COVID-19. Participant-given clinical history determined each cohort assignment. TCRdb keeps only in-frame clones here, not all; method: immunoSEQ multiplex PCR. This sample has roughly 430,000 clones, with 88% found just once. The source material was PBMCs or T cells enriched from blood (not recorded which). This receptor was obtained from a woman aged 40 to 50 with acute COVID-19.

The CDR3 spells CASSLDRRGGLDYNEQFF. CDR3 in DNA: TGTGCCAGCAGCTTGGATCGGCGGGGGGGCCTTGACTACAATGAGCAGTTCTTC. This chain links TRBV5-6 with TRBJ2-1; 9 nucleotides match TRBD2. Germline V gene data show CDR1 as SGHDT and CDR2 as YYEEEE. The CDR3 sequence is 18 residues long. V gave up 0 bases and J gave up 3 bases; unmatched junction bases: 10. Using reference TRBV5-6 and TRBJ2-1 for the parts outside the CDR3, the full variable domain is DAGVTQSPTHLIKTRGQQVTLRCSPKSGHDTVSWYQQALGQGPQFIFQYYEEEERQRGNFPDRFSGHQFPNYSSELNVNALLLGDSALYLCASSLDRRGGLDYNEQFFGPGTRLTVL.